The clone carrying this T cell receptor beta chain showed up just a few times. The data belong to a study of human T cells and chemical hapten exposure. Time point given: patch test 2, 6 weeks after DPC sensitization. Treatment described: therapeutic diphenylcyclopropenone sensitization with weekly scalp DPC. The germline V and J ends were trimmed by 0 bases and 5 bases, with 13 bases remaining between them. This CDR3 spans 15 amino acids. Germline CDR1 and CDR2: SGHNT and YYREEE (reference sequence). Source study methods: A per-sample median of 95,638 TCRs was observed, with a range of 23,224 to 690,600. TCRdb called the RACE reads again in MiXCR, with one record for every CDR3 protein. TCRdb assigned the V and J calls; the authors' analysis was not used. The data contain about 84,000 distinct CDR3 sequences, 9.5% to 13% of them singletons.

Sequenced material: whole blood, taken in connection with sensitization to the hapten diphenylcyclopropenone (DPC). This TCR was recovered from a young woman with alopecia areata. Some clones in this sample may be carry-over from other donors' samples. This sequence joins TRBV5-4 and TRBJ2-3; D may correspond to TRBD1 or TRBD2 (5 bases each). The CDR3 sequence is CASSLAFGGKDTQYF. CDR3 DNA sequence: TGTGCCAGCAGCTTGGCCTTTGGGGGAAAAGATACGCAGTATTTT.